This T cell receptor (beta chain) was sequenced for a study of T cells in Graves' hyperthyroidism and ophthalmopathy (dated by TCRdb to the late 2010s). About the full investigation: Peripheral blood was collected at initial diagnosis, before any treatment. TCR V-J signatures able to tell the groups apart were searched for in a discovery cohort of more than 90 patients, of whom about 40 had Graves' ophthalmopathy and around 56 had stable Graves' hyperthyroidism. Prospective prediction of ophthalmopathy was tested in an independent validation cohort of approximately 19 hyperthyroidism patients and 15 to 17 patients who later progressed to ophthalmopathy. The approximately 98 discovery patients were randomly divided into training and test sets at a 7:3 ratio. In addition, the study compared T-cell repertoires in thyroid tissue and in blood from five to seven Graves' hyperthyroidism patients. After blood sampling, hyperthyroidism patients were treated with methimazole at a starting dose of 30 mg daily, and ophthalmopathy patients were treated with high-dose intravenous methylprednisolone. According to the paper, TCR Vbeta CDR3 sequencing was carried out on approximately 140 peripheral blood samples, which came from approximately 43 ophthalmopathy, 75 to 80 hyperthyroidism and roughly 17 progressor patients.

CDR1 and CDR2, per the germline V gene, are SQVTM and ANQGSEA. From the cysteine through the phenylalanine, the CDR3 covers 14 amino acids. Only the CDR3 region is kept as DNA, spanning 42 bases read in frame from base 1. Stable Graves' hyperthyroidism was defined as the absence of progression to ophthalmopathy over 18 months of follow-up. The hyperthyroidism patients were between 18 and 65 years old and newly diagnosed, with a disease duration of less than 2 months. Any patient with an uncontrolled infection, another autoimmune disease, pregnancy or lactation was excluded. Diagnoses were established on the basis of clinical symptoms, serum thyroxine and TRAb, thyroid ultrasound, and orbital computed tomography. PBMCs were separated from 10 ml of fresh peripheral blood using Ficoll-Paque density gradient centrifugation. Total RNA was extracted using Trizol reagent, and RNA quality was assessed on an Agilent 2100 Bioanalyzer.

The TCR beta CDR3 regions were amplified from the RNA transcripts. The TCR CDR3 was subjected to a first round of RT-PCR using the HTBI primer set and the Qiagen OneStep RT-PCR kit. A second multiplex PCR round built the libraries, followed by size selection and purification. Sequencing of the libraries was done on an Illumina HiSeq2000 using paired-end 100 bp reads. The study's own analysis went as follows. SOAPnuke was used to process the raw data, with reads discarded if the reads contained adapters or uncalled bases, had a mean Phred below 15, or lacked an exact constant-primer or identifier match. High-quality paired reads were merged with COPE v1.2.5, and unique nucleotide sequences were defined as clonotypes. MiTCR v1.1 was used to align clonotypes to the IMGT TRBV, TRBD and TRBJ reference segments. Only V-J combinations with frequency above 0.0001, covering approximately 99% of repertoires, were analysed. The TCS score was defined as the ratio of F50 (clonal expansion) to E x V (chaos), calculated using BLOSUM62-based TCRdist between CDR3 peptides within each V-J. Welch's t-statistics and random forest reduced fewer than 550 V-J features to fewer than 15, which were used in a naive Bayes classifier (R e1071). Thyroid-blood repertoire similarity was quantified with the Morisita-Horn index. Clones were called with MiXCR by TCRdb after fastp trimmed the public reads at Q25, and only in-frame beta chains were retained. Entries are consolidated by CDR3 protein sequence, retaining the most common genes and DNA. Here the V and J calls rest on TCRdb's processing, not on the authors' analysis. The sample data list about 840,000 distinct CDR3 sequences, and roughly 40% of these were observed just once. The ten most abundant clones make up around 9.3% of the sample.

Paper-wide results and their limitations: No statistical method was used to fix the sample size in advance, and group allocation was not hidden from the investigators. A 13 V-J signature model separated ophthalmopathy from stable hyperthyroidism, with 87.88% sensitivity and just under 84% specificity in cross-validation and 80%/75% in testing. Most expanded thyroid clonotypes (frequency above 0.001) were also detected in blood, suggesting blood repertoires may reflect thyroid immune responses. In validation, the model predicted progression to ophthalmopathy a median of 6.5 months before onset, with roughly 70% sensitivity and roughly 73% specificity.

Notes on this clonotype: Its recognized antigen is unknown. Its ends do not fully match the called genes, so a read error is possible.

The rearrangement combines TRBV29-1 with TRBJ2-7; possibly the D gene is TRBD2, per 5 matching bases. The specimen was blood. The receptor was derived from a man between 18 and 29 years old with Graves' hyperthyroidism. The CDR3 corresponds to CSAEGVGNTGELYF. The sequenced DNA: TGCAGCGCTGAGGGCGTGGGGAACACCGGGGAGCTGTACTTC.